This T cell receptor (beta chain) was observed in a study of blood T cell repertoires in COVID-19. CDR1 is SGDLS, CDR2 YYNGEE, per germline. Trimming shortened V by 2 bases and J by 4 bases, and 9 bases separated the two germline ends. The CDR3 covers 13 residues. Using immunoSEQ multiplex PCR, the repertoire was profiled, and TCRdb retains in-frame clones only, with some absent. The sample records roughly 250,000 clones, about 89% being singletons. The V gene is TRBV9, the J gene TRBJ1-2; weak D call: TRBD1 (5 bases). This clonotype originated in a middle-aged man who had recovered from COVID-19. The sequenced material came from PBMCs or T cells enriched from blood (not recorded which). This chain's CDR3 is CASSVGEGYGYTF. CDR3 coding DNA: TGTGCCAGCAGCGTGGGGGAGGGCTATGGCTACACCTTC.